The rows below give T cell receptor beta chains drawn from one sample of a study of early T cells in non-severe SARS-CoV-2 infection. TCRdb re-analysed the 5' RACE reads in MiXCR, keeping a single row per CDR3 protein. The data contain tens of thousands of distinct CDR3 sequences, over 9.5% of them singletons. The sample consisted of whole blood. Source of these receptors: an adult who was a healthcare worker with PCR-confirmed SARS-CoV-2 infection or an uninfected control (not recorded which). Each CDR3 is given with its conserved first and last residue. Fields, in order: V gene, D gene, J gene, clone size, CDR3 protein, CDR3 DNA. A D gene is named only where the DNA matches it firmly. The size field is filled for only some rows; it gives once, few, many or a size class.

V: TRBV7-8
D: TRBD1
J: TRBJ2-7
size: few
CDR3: CASSSGTAAYEQYF
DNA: TGTGCCAGCAGCTCCGGGACAGCCGCCTACGAGCAGTACTTC

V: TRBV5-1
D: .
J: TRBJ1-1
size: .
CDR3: CASSFFQGNTEAFF
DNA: TGCGCCAGCAGCTTTTTCCAGGGTAACACTGAAGCTTTCTTT

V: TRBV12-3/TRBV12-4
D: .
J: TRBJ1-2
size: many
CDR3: CASSLFGGYTF
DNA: TGTGCCAGCAGTTTATTCGGTGGCTACACCTTC

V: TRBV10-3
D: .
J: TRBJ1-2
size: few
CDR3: CAISEKDYGYTF
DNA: TGTGCCATCAGTGAAAAGGACTATGGCTACACCTTC

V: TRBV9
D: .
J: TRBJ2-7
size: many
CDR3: CASSPEGRYEQYF
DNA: TGTGCCAGCAGCCCCGAGGGGCGCTACGAGCAGTACTTC

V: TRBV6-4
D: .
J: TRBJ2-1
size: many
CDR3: CASSEEGGGSNEQFF
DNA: TGTGCCAGCAGTGAAGAGGGGGGAGGGAGCAATGAGCAGTTCTTC

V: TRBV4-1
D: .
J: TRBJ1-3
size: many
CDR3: CASSQVLAGGNTIYF
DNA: TGCGCCAGCAGCCAAGTGTTGGCGGGGGGAAACACCATATATTTT

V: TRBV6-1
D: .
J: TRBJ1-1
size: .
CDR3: CASSRIKTGNTEAFF
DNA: TGTGCCAGCAGCCGAATCAAGACAGGGAACACTGAAGCTTTCTTT

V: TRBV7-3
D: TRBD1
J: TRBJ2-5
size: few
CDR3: CASSPRGRGLETQYF
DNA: TGTGCCAGCAGCCCCCGGGGTAGGGGGCTTGAGACCCAGTACTTC

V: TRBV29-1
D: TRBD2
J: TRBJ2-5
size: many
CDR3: CSAGKTSGGGETQYF
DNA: TGCAGCGCTGGGAAAACTAGCGGGGGCGGAGAGACCCAGTACTTC

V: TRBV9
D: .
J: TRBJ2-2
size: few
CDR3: CASSVGGPGELFF
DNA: TGTGCCAGCAGCGTCGGGGGCCCCGGGGAGCTGTTTTTT

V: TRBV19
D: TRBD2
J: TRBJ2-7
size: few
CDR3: CASNQTSGASKQYF
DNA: TGTGCCAGTAATCAGACTAGCGGAGCTTCCAAGCAGTACTTC

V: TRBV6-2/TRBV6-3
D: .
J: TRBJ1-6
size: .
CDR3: CASSDGHNSPLHF
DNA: TGTGCCAGCAGCGACGGACATAATTCACCCCTCCACTTT

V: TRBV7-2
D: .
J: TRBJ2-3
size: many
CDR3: CASSSFGGPRADTQYF
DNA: TGTGCCAGCAGCTCGTTCGGGGGTCCGAGGGCAGATACGCAGTATTTT

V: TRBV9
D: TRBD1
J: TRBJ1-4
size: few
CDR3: CASSVAGTGEEKLFF
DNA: TGTGCCAGCAGCGTGGCCGGGACAGGAGAAGAAAAACTGTTTTTT

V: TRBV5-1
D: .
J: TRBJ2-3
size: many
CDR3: CASSLDRVTDTQYF
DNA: TGCGCCAGCAGCTTGGATAGGGTAACAGATACGCAGTATTTT

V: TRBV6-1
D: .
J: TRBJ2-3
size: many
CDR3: CASSLTGPWSTDTQYF
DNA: TGTGCCAGCAGCCTAACAGGCCCCTGGAGCACAGATACGCAGTATTTT

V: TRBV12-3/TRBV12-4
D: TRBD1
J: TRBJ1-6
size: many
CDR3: CASSSTTGVRDSPLHF
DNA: TGTGCCAGCAGTTCGACGACAGGGGTGCGGGATTCACCCCTCCACTTT

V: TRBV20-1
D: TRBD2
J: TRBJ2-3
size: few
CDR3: CSANPSGRTDTQYF
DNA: TGCAGTGCTAACCCTAGCGGGAGAACAGATACGCAGTATTTT

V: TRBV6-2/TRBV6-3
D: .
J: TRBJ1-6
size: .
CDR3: CASSERYNSPLHF
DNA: TGTGCCAGCAGTGAGAGGTATAATTCACCCCTCCACTTT

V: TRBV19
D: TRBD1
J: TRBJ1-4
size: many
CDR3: CASNGNRGNEKLFF
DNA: TGTGCCAGTAATGGGAACAGGGGGAATGAAAAACTGTTTTTT

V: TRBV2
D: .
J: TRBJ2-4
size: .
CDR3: CASSEAGAAPIQYF
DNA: TGTGCCAGCAGTGAAGCGGGGGCCGCGCCCATTCAGTACTTC

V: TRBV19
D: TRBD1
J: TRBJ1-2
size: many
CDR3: CASSPGTVNYGYTF
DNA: TGTGCCAGTAGTCCCGGGACAGTTAACTATGGCTACACCTTC

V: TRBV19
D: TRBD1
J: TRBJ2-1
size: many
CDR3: CASRSGQGYSYNEQFF
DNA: TGTGCCAGTAGATCGGGACAGGGCTACTCCTACAATGAGCAGTTCTTC

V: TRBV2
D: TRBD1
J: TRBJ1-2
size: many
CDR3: CASSQGGIGYTF
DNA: TGTGCCAGCAGCCAGGGGGGTATTGGCTACACCTTC

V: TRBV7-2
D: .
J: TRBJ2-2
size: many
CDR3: CASSSVPGTGELFF
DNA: TGTGCCAGCAGCTCCGTGCCAGGCACCGGGGAGCTGTTTTTT

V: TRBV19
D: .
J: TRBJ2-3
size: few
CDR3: CASSKGAVDTQYF
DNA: TGTGCCAGTAGTAAAGGGGCGGTAGATACGCAGTATTTT

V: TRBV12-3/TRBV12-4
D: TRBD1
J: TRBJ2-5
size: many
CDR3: CASTPGQGATQYF
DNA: TGTGCCAGCACCCCGGGGCAGGGGGCTACCCAGTACTTC

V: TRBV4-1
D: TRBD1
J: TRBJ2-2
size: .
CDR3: CASSHTGGYGELFF
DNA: TGCGCCAGCAGCCATACAGGGGGCTACGGGGAGCTGTTTTTT

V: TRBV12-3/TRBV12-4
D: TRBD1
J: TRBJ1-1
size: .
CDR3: CASSYGTGRTEAFF
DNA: TGTGCCAGCAGCTACGGGACAGGGAGAACTGAAGCTTTCTTT

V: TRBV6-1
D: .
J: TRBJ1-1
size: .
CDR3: CASRERAAWTEAFF
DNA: TGTGCCAGCAGAGAAAGGGCCGCCTGGACTGAAGCTTTCTTT

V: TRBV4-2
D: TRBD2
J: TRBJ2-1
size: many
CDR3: CASSPTSGSLNEQFF
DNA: TGTGCCAGCAGCCCGACTAGCGGGAGTCTAAATGAGCAGTTCTTC

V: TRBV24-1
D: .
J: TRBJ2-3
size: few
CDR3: CATSDTKQGGYTQYF
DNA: TGTGCCACCAGTGATACGAAACAGGGGGGGTATACGCAGTATTTT

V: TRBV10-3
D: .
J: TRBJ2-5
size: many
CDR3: CAIRSSGAGETQYF
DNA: TGTGCCATCAGATCGTCGGGAGCTGGGGAGACCCAGTACTTC

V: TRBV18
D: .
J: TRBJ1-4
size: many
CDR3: CASSPGQFNEKLFF
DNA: TGTGCCAGCTCACCAGGACAGTTTAATGAAAAACTGTTTTTT

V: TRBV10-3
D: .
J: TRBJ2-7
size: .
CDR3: CASAWGPEQYF
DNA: TGTGCCAGCGCCTGGGGGCCCGAGCAGTACTTC

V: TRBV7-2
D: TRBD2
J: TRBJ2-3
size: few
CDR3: CASSTRLAGVRDTQYF
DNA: TGTGCCAGCAGCACCAGACTAGCGGGAGTTAGGGATACGCAGTATTTT

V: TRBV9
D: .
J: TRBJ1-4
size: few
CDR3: CASSVRDNSNEKLFF
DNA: TGTGCCAGCAGCGTAAGGGACAATAGTAATGAAAAACTGTTTTTT

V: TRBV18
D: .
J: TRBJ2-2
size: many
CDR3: CASSPLGTGTGELFF
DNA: TGTGCCAGCTCACCACTGGGGACTGGGACCGGGGAGCTGTTTTTT